The T cell receptor beta chain under discussion was sequenced for a study of blood T cells in healthy people across ages. The V and J ends lost 3 bases and 5 bases respectively, with 11 bases between them. The germline gives CDR1 ENHRY, CDR2 SYGVKD. This CDR3 comprises 14 residues. Using a J-beta primer mix together with a sample-barcoded 5' primer, a second PCR was run for roughly 7 to 11 cycles. Each cDNA molecule carried a tag from a template-switch adaptor that contained 12 random nucleotides. TCRdb called the 5' RACE reads again in MiXCR, with one record for every CDR3 protein. The sample holds under 2 million distinct CDR3 sequences; around 35% are singletons and the top ten take roughly 12%.

The chain carries TRBV10-3 and TRBJ2-1; possible D gene TRBD1, 5 bases. The clonotype originates from a woman in her 30s in good health. Material: blood. The CDR3 DNA reads as TGTGCCATCAGTGAAAGGCAGGGCGACAATGAGCAGTTCTTC. Translating it yields CAISERQGDNEQFF.